The 17 T cell receptor beta chains in this list originate from one sample, sequenced in a study of response to subunit inactivated influenza vaccine. One entry per CDR3 protein results from TCRdb running MiXCR on the RT-PCR reads. The data show some 800,000 distinct CDR3 sequences, approximately 21% seen once. Sequenced here: PBMCs from blood, sampled roughly 5 days after vaccination. Receptor source: a man aged 50 to 59 who received an inactivated influenza vaccine.

Written as DNA, the CDR3 is TGTGCCAGCAGCTTAGTAGTCCCTAGCGGGGGCCGTAAAGAGACCCAGTACTTC. Its protein is CASSLVVPSGGRKETQYF. This sequence joins TRBV11-2 and TRBJ2-5, with 10 bases identical to TRBD2. Germline CDR1 SGHAT, CDR2 FQNNGV. The CDR3 loop spans 18 amino acids. After removal of 1 base from V and 3 bases from J, the junction contained 11 bases not matched to a gene. The full variable domain, with the rest looked up from reference TRBV11-2 and TRBJ2-5, is EAGVAQSPRYKIIEKRQSVAFWCNPISGHATLYWYQQILGQGPKLLIQFQNNGVVDDSQLPKDRFSAERLKGVDSTLKIQPAKLEDSAVYLCASSLVVPSGGRKETQYFGPGTRLLVL.

This CDR3 reads CSARDVRGSSYNEQFF. The DNA of the CDR3 is TGCAGTGCTAGAGATGTACGGGGGAGCTCCTACAATGAGCAGTTCTTC. V is TRBV20-1 and J is TRBJ2-1; the D gene is possibly TRBD2 (6 bases). Trimming pared 0 bases from V and 0 bases from J, leaving 12 bases between. The CDR3 length is 16 residues. Germline V lookup: CDR1 DFQATT, CDR2 SNEGSKA (reference sequence).

The J gene is TRBJ2-4, the V gene TRBV5-6; tentative D call: TRBD2 (5 bases). The length of the CDR3 is 15 residues. V lost 1 base to trimming and J lost 0 bases, with 8 bases between them. The V gene's germline CDR1 is SGHDT and CDR2 YYEEEE. This CDR3 is CASSLMEAAKNIQYF. CDR3 coding DNA: TGTGCCAGCAGCTTGATGGAGGCAGCCAAAAACATTCAGTACTTC.

The chain is built from TRBV12-3 or TRBV12-4 and TRBJ2-3; tentative D call: TRBD2 (6 bases). The CDR3 length is 15 residues. V was trimmed by 1 base and J by 9 bases, leaving 17 bases between them. Here the CDR3 DNA reads TGTGCCAGCAGTTTAGGCACAGGCCAACTAGCCACGCAGTATTTT. It is translated as CASSLGTGQLATQYF.

This clonotype was seen a handful of times. V usage is TRBV5-1 and J usage is TRBJ2-7, with D tentatively TRBD1 (6 bases). CDR1 and CDR2 (germline): SGHRS, YFSETQ. This CDR3 comprises 12 residues. Trimming removed 6 bases from V and 3 bases from J, with 10 bases in between. In DNA, the CDR3 is TGCGCCAGCAAGGGGACACACTACGAGCAGTACTTC. It specifies CASKGTHYEQYF.

This rearrangement joins TRBV12-3 or TRBV12-4 to TRBJ2-5; no firm D call. V gave up 3 bases and J gave up 4 bases, with 9 bases separating them. The CDR3 loop spans 13 amino acids. This CDR3 reads CASSFANRETQYF. In DNA, the CDR3 is TGTGCCAGCAGTTTTGCGAATCGAGAGACCCAGTACTTC.

In this sample, this clonotype turned up many times. V and J are TRBV7-2 and TRBJ1-1, with a possible D match to TRBD1 (5 bases). Germline V gene sequence: CDR1 SGHTA, CDR2 FQGNSA. This CDR3 contains 15 residues. Trimming stripped 5 bases from V and 4 bases from J, with 17 bases between. As DNA, the CDR3 is TGTGCCAGCAGCCTAGAAGGGACCTTTCTCACTGAAGCTTTCTTT. Translation gives CASSLEGTFLTEAFF.

V gene TRBV5-8 combines with J gene TRBJ1-2; 7 positions agree with TRBD1. The CDR3 length is 15 residues. Germline-derived CDR1 and CDR2 are SGHTS and YDEGEE. V was pared by 0 bases and J by 3 bases, with 5 bases of the junction left unmatched. CDR3 protein: CASSLVRTGDYGYTF. CDR3 DNA sequence: TGTGCCAGCAGCTTGGTCCGGACAGGTGACTATGGCTACACCTTC.

This sequence joins TRBV2 and TRBJ2-7; the D gene is possibly TRBD2 (5 bases). Per the germline V gene, CDR1 is SNHLY and CDR2 is FYNNEI. V gave up 8 bases and J gave up 3 bases, with 20 bases separating them. The CDR3 consists of 15 residues. CDR3 in amino acids: CASSSPADPFYEQYF. CDR3 nucleotides: TGTGCCAGCTCTAGTCCAGCGGATCCTTTCTACGAGCAGTACTTC.

The chain carries TRBV7-8 and TRBJ1-1; no clear D. Between the trimmed V and J ends, which lost 3 bases and 0 bases, there was a span of 17 bases. CDR1 is SGHVS, CDR2 FQNEAQ, per germline. The CDR3 length is 17 residues. CDR3 DNA: TGTGCCAGCAGCTTCCAGACGGGCCCTAGAATGAACACTGAAGCTTTCTTT. Translated, it gives CASSFQTGPRMNTEAFF.

The V and J genes are TRBV9 and TRBJ2-1; 11 bases match TRBD2. CDR1 and CDR2 (germline): SGDLS, YYNGEE. Losses at the gene ends were 3 bases for V and 9 bases for J; bases not matched to a gene: 8. This CDR3 has 15 residues. The CDR3 nucleotides are TGTGCCAGCAGCGGTAGCGGGAGGGCCGGTACTGAGCAGTTCTTC. It translates to CASSGSGRAGTEQFF. Full variable domain (rest looked up from reference TRBV9 and TRBJ2-1): DSGVTQTPKHLITATGQRVTLRCSPRSGDLSVYWYQQSLDQGLQFLIQYYNGEERAKGNILERFSAQQFPDLHSELNLSSLELGDSALYFCASSGSGRAGTEQFFGPGTRLTVL.

The chain joins TRBV7-2 to TRBJ2-2, with D hard to call. Germline CDR1 SGHTA, CDR2 FQGNSA. CDR3 length: 14 amino acids. Trimming shortened V by 3 bases and J by 2 bases, and 7 bases separated the two germline ends. DNA for the CDR3: TGTGCCAGCAGCTTTGCGCGAAACACCGGGGAGCTGTTTTTT. Its translation is CASSFARNTGELFF.

This clonotype showed up just a few times. The CDR3, as DNA: TGTGCCAGCAGGAACAGGGGGATGAGGGAAGCTTTCTTT. This gives the protein CASRNRGMREAFF. The rearrangement links TRBV12-3 or TRBV12-4 to TRBJ1-1, with 8 bases aligning to TRBD1. CDR3 length: 13 amino acids. J lost 8 bases, V lost 6 bases, and 8 bases had no gene match.

This clonotype was detected many times. V and J are TRBV29-1 and TRBJ1-2, with D perhaps matching TRBD1 (5 bases). CDR3 size: 11 residues. Germline V gene sequence: CDR1 SQVTM, CDR2 ANQGSEA. The V gene lost 7 bases and the J gene lost 4 bases, with 10 bases spanning the gap. The CDR3 DNA is TGCAGCGGAACGGGGCTCTATGGCTACACCTTC. It specifies CSGTGLYGYTF.

This chain connects TRBV29-1 to TRBJ1-1; D possibly corresponds to TRBD1 (5 bases). The germline gives CDR1 SQVTM, CDR2 ANQGSEA. Trimming removed 5 bases from V and 3 bases from J, with 19 bases in between. The CDR3 has 15 residues. The CDR3 bases are TGCAGCGTTCAATCCAGGGAGGGCGGGCACACTGAAGCTTTCTTT. This gives the protein CSVQSREGGHTEAFF. The full variable domain, completed using reference TRBV29-1 and TRBJ1-1, is SAVISQKPSRDICQRGTSLTIQCQVDSQVTMMFWYRQQPGQSLTLIATANQGSEATYESGFVIDKFPISRPNLTFSTLTVSNMSPEDSSIYLCSVQSREGGHTEAFFGQGTRLTVV.

In this sample, this clonotype turned up a few times. The chain carries TRBV9 and TRBJ1-2; D is possibly TRBD1 (5 bases). Trimming took 0 bases from V and 4 from J, leaving 13 bases between them. The CDR3 is 15 amino acids. Germline loops: CDR1 SGDLS, CDR2 YYNGEE. CDR3 sequence: CASSVAGKAAYGYTF. As DNA, the CDR3 is TGTGCCAGCAGCGTAGCAGGGAAGGCGGCCTATGGCTACACCTTC.

This chain uses TRBV4-3 with TRBJ2-1, with unresolved D. This CDR3 contains 14 residues. V was trimmed by 0 bases and J by 6 bases, leaving 9 bases between them. From germline, CDR1 is LGHNA and CDR2 YSLEER. The CDR3 protein is CASSQDTAGNEQFF. In DNA, the CDR3 is TGCGCCAGCAGCCAAGATACTGCCGGCAATGAGCAGTTCTTC.